The entry below gives a single T cell receptor (beta chain) sequence along with its context. Its antigen is as yet unknown. This specimen belongs to a study of cytomegalovirus exposure and HLA in healthy donors. With 60 Vbeta and 13 Jbeta primers, the PCR was carried out. Method: immunoSEQ multiplex PCR; TCRdb's copy keeps in-frame clones and lacks some. This table holds some 130,000 clones, roughly 82% found once. The CDR3 extends over 15 amino acids. V lost 4 bases and J lost 5; bases outside the gene matches: 8. General study results and limits: Clonal expansion was found to be greater in HLA-associated TCR beta chains than in equally common others in a later analysis.

This sequence was found in a male donor in good health and CMV-seropositive. Input material: PBMCs. This chain joins TRBV23-1 and TRBJ2-5; 9 positions match TRBD1. TRBV23-1 is an ORF for which the function is uncertain. The CDR3 loop is CASSRGQGIAETQYF. The CDR3 nucleotides are TGCGCCAGCAGTCGGGGACAGGGAATCGCTGAGACCCAGTACTTC.